The sequence of this T cell receptor (beta chain) was determined in a study of cytotoxic CD8 clonotypes in ibrutinib-treated CLL. About the research overall: Within the patient group, 11 were relapsed/refractory and some 16 treatment-naive, and approximately 17 were IGHV unmutated. Notes on the study in general: Clonality grew at ibrutinib response; at progression, it decreased back toward baseline.

Deep sequencing aimed at 1 in 200,000 to 1 in 1 million T cells' resolution. Data came from immunoSEQ multiplex PCR; TCRdb stores just in-frame clones and leaves some out. The data contain around 250,000 clones, about three quarters of them singletons. As regards this clone: What it recognizes is unknown.

This CDR3 has 13 amino acids. The V gene lost 5 bases and the J gene lost 6 bases, with 11 bases spanning the gap. Germline V lookup: CDR1 LNHDA, CDR2 SQIVND (reference sequence). The source material was PBMCs, sampled after 24 months of ibrutinib treatment. This chain links TRBV19 with TRBJ2-1; possible D gene TRBD1, 6 bases. This TCR came from a human donor with chronic lymphocytic leukemia. CDR3 loop: CASSSGQSNEQFF. CDR3 DNA: TGTGCCAGTAGTTCTGGACAGAGCAATGAGCAGTTCTTC. Full variable domain (missing parts from reference TRBV19 and TRBJ2-1): DGGITQSPKYLFRKEGQNVTLSCEQNLNHDAMYWYRQDPGQGLRLIYYSQIVNDFQKGDIAEGYSVSREKKESFPLTVTSAQKNPTAFYLCASSSGQSNEQFFGPGTRLTVL.